This T cell receptor beta chain was documented in a study of cytomegalovirus exposure and HLA in healthy donors. Among the donors, all were healthy bone marrow donors. Donors likely had unrecorded immune exposures despite being nominally healthy when sampled. This CDR3 is built from 13 residues. After removal of 5 bases from V and 10 bases from J, the junction contained 9 bases not matched to a gene. Germline CDR1 SGHTA, CDR2 FQGNSA. Findings of the study overall: Within an earlier analysis, most TCR beta V segments proved productive either about 87% or about 30% of the time.

In the PCR, 60 Vbeta and 13 Jbeta primers were used. TCRdb keeps only in-frame clones here, not all; method: immunoSEQ multiplex PCR. Of 100,000 to 150,000 clones in the sample, 81% are singletons; the top ten hold about 0.74%. A note on this clone: The antigen is unknown.

This TCR derives from a man aged 18 to 30 in good health and CMV-seronegative. The rearrangement uses TRBV7-2 and TRBJ1-2, with 8 bases matching TRBD1. Sequencing was done on a sample of PBMCs. In DNA form, the CDR3 reads TGTGCCAGCAGCGAACGGACAGGGACACCCTACACCTTC. As protein: CASSERTGTPYTF.